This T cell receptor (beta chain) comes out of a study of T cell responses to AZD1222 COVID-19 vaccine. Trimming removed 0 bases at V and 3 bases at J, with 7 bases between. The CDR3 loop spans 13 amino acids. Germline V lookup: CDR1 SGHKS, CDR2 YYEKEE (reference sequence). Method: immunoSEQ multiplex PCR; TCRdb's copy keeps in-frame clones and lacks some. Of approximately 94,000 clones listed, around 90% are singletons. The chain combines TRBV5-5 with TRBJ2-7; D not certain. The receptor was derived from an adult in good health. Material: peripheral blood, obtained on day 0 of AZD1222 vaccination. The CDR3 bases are TGTGCCAGCAGCTTGGACTACATCTACGAGCAGTACTTC. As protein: CASSLDYIYEQYF.